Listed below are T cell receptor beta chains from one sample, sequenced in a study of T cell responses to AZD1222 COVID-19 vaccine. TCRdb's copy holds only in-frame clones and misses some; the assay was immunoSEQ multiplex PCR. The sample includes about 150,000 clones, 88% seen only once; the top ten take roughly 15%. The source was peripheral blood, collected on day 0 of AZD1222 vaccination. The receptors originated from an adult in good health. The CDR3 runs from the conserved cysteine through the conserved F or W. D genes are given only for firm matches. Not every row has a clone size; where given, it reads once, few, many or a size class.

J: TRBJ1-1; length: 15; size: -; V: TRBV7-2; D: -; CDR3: CASSLVRPPNTEAFF; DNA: TGTGCCAGCAGCTTAGTACGCCCGCCGAACACTGAAGCTTTCTTT
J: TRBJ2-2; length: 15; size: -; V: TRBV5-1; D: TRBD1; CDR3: CASSLGQGNTGELFF; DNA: TGCGCCAGCAGCTTGGGACAGGGAAATACCGGGGAGCTGTTTTTT
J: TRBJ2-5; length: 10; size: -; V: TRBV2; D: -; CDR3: CASREETQYF; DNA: TGTGCCAGCAGGGAGGAGACCCAGTACTTC
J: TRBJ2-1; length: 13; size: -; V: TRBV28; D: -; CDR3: CASSQPGLLVQFF; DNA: TGTGCCAGCAGCCAACCGGGGCTATTAGTGCAGTTCTTC
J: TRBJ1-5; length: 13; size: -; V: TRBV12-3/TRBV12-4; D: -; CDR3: CASTDSDNQPQHF; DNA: TGTGCCAGCACCGACAGTGACAATCAGCCCCAGCATTTT
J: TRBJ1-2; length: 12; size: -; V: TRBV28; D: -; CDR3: CASSFGNYGYTF; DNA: TGTGCCAGCAGTTTCGGAAACTATGGCTACACCTTC
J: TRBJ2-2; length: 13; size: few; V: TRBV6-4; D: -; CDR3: CASTWGNTGELFF; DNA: TGTGCCAGCACGTGGGGGAACACCGGGGAGCTGTTTTTT
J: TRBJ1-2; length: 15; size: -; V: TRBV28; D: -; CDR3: CASSLGGMVGYGYTF; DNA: TGTGCCAGCAGTTTAGGAGGTATGGTCGGCTATGGCTACACCTTC
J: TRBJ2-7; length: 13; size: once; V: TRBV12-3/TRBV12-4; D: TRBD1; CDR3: CASMGQGKNEQYF; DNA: TGTGCCAGCATGGGACAGGGGAAGAACGAGCAGTACTTC
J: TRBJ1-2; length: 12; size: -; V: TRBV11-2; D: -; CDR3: CASSSTNYGYTF; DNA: TGTGCCAGCAGCTCGACTAACTATGGCTACACCTTC
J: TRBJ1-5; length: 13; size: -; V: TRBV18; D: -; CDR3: CASSPGLNQPQHF; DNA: TGTGCCAGCTCACCAGGCCTCAATCAGCCCCAGCATTTT
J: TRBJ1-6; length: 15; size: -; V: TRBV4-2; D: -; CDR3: CASRNLQGSNSPLHF; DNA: TGTGCCAGCAGGAACTTGCAGGGGTCTAATTCACCCCTCCACTTT
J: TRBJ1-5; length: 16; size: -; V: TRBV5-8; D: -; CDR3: CASSLSRGGSNQPQHF; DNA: TGTGCCAGCAGCTTGTCGAGGGGGGGCAGCAATCAGCCCCAGCATTTT
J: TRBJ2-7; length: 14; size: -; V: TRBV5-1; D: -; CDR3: CASNNEAESYEQYF; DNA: TGCGCCAGCAATAACGAGGCAGAATCCTACGAGCAGTACTTC
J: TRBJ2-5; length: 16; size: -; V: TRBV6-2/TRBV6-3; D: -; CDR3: CASSLTSGPPRETQYF; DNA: TGTGCCAGCAGTCTGACCAGCGGGCCGCCTCGAGAGACCCAGTACTTC
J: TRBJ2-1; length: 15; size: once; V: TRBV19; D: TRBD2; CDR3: CASKTLLAGGNEQFF; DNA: TGTGCCAGTAAAACTCTCTTAGCGGGGGGCAATGAGCAGTTCTTC
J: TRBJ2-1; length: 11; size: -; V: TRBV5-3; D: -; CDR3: CARSGANEQFF; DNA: TGTGCCAGAAGCGGAGCGAATGAGCAGTTCTTC
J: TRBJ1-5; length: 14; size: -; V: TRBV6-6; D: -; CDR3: CASSPEGGNQPQHF; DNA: TGTGCCAGCAGTCCAGAAGGCGGCAATCAGCCCCAGCATTTT
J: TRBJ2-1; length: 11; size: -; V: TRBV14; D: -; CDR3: CASSHYNEQFF; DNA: TGTGCCAGCAGCCACTACAATGAGCAGTTCTTC
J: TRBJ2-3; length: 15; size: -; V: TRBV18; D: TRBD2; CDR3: CASSPRGGARDTQYF; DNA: TGTGCCAGCTCACCACGGGGGGGTGCGCGGGATACGCAGTATTTT
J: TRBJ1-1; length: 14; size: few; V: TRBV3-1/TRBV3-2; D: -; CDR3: CASSHYRENTEAFF; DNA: TGTGCCAGCAGCCACTACAGGGAAAACACTGAAGCTTTCTTT
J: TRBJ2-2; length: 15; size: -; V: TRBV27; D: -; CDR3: CASSSRGGATGELFF; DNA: TGTGCCAGCAGTTCGCGGGGTGGCGCCACCGGGGAGCTGTTTTTT
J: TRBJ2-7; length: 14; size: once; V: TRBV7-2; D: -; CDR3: CASSTSQGVYEQYF; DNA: TGTGCCAGCAGCACGAGCCAGGGTGTCTACGAGCAGTACTTC
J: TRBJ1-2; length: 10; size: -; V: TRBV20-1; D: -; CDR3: CSASNYGYTF; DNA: TGCAGTGCTAGTAACTATGGCTACACCTTC
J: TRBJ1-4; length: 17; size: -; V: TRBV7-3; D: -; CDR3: CASSLRINGGFNEKLFF; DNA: TGTGCCAGCAGCTTAAGAATAAACGGCGGCTTTAATGAAAAACTGTTTTTT
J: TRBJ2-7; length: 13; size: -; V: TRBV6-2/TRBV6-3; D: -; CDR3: CASSYTDGYEQYF; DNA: TGTGCCAGCAGTTACACCGACGGGTACGAGCAGTACTTC
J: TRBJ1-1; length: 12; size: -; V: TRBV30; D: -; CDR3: CAWSPQNTEAFF; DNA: TGTGCCTGGAGTCCCCAGAACACTGAAGCTTTCTTT
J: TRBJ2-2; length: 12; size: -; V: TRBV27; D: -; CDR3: CASSIPTGELFF; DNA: TGTGCCAGCAGTATCCCCACCGGGGAGCTGTTTTTT
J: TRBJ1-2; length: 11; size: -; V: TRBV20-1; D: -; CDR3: CSARDHHGYTF; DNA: TGCAGTGCTAGAGATCATCATGGCTACACCTTC
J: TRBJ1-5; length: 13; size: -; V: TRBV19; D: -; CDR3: CASSIDENQPQHF; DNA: TGTGCCAGTAGTATAGATGAGAATCAGCCCCAGCATTTT
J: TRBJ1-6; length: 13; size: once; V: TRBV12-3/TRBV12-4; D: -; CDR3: CASSFQGRGPLHF; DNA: TGTGCCAGCAGTTTTCAGGGTAGGGGACCCCTCCACTTT
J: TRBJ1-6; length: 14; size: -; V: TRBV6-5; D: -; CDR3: CASSTGGYNSPLHF; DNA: TGTGCCAGCAGTACGGGGGGGTATAATTCACCCCTCCACTTT
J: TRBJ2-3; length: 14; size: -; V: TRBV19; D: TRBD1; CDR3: CATALDRGPDTQYF; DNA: TGTGCCACCGCGCTGGACAGGGGGCCCGATACGCAGTATTTT
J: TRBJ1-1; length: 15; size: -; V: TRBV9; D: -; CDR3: CASSVVQGLGTEAFF; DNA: TGTGCCAGCAGCGTAGTGCAGGGTCTCGGCACTGAAGCTTTCTTT
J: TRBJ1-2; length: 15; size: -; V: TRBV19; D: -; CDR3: CASSIPGSGIYGYTF; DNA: TGTGCCAGTAGTATCCCTGGGTCCGGGATCTATGGCTACACCTTC
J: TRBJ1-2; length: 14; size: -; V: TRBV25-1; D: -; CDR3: CASALAGVEDGYTF; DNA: TGTGCCAGCGCCTTAGCGGGGGTAGAAGATGGCTACACCTTC
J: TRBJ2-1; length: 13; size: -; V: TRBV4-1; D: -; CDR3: CASSQIRVNEQFF; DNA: TGCGCCAGCAGCCAAATCAGGGTCAATGAGCAGTTCTTC
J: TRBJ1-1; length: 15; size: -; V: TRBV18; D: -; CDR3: CASSPPQGGGTEAFF; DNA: TGTGCCAGCTCACCACCGCAGGGAGGAGGGACTGAAGCTTTCTTT
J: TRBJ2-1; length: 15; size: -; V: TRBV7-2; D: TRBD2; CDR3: CASSSSGGTYNEQFF; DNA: TGTGCCAGCAGTTCTAGCGGGGGGACCTACAATGAGCAGTTCTTC
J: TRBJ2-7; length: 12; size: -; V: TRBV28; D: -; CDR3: CASSLYSYEQYF; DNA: TGTGCCAGCAGTTTGTACAGCTACGAGCAGTACTTC
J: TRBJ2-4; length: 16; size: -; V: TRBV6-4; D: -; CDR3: CATLSQFGRGENIQYF; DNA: TGTGCCACCCTCTCCCAGTTCGGACGTGGAGAAAACATTCAGTACTTC
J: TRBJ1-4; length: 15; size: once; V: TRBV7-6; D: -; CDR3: CASSRDLATNEKLFF; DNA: TGTGCCAGCAGCCGGGACCTCGCAACTAATGAAAAACTGTTTTTT
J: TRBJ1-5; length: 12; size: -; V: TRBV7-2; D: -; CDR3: CASTDSNQPQHF; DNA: TGTGCCAGCACCGATAGCAATCAGCCCCAGCATTTT
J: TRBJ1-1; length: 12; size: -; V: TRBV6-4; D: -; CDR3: CASSPGEREAFF; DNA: TGTGCCAGCAGTCCAGGGGAGCGGGAAGCTTTCTTT
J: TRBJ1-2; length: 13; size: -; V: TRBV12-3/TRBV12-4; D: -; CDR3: CASSRYGDYGYTF; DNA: TGTGCCAGCAGTAGGTACGGGGACTATGGCTACACCTTC
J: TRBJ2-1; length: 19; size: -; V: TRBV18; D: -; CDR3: CASSLQGGGLKGAYNEQFF; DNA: TGTGCCAGCTCACTTCAGGGGGGGGGCCTCAAAGGGGCCTACAATGAGCAGTTCTTC
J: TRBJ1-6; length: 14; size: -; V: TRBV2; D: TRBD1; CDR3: CASSLQGDNSPLHF; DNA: TGTGCCAGCAGTTTACAGGGGGACAATTCACCCCTCCACTTT
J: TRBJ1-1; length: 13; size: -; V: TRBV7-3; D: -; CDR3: CASSPTAYTEAFF; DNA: TGTGCCAGCAGCCCGACAGCGTACACTGAAGCTTTCTTT
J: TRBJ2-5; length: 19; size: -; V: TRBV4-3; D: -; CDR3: CASSQELLGTGLARGTQYF; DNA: TGCGCCAGCAGCCAAGAATTGTTGGGAACAGGACTTGCCCGGGGGACCCAGTACTTC